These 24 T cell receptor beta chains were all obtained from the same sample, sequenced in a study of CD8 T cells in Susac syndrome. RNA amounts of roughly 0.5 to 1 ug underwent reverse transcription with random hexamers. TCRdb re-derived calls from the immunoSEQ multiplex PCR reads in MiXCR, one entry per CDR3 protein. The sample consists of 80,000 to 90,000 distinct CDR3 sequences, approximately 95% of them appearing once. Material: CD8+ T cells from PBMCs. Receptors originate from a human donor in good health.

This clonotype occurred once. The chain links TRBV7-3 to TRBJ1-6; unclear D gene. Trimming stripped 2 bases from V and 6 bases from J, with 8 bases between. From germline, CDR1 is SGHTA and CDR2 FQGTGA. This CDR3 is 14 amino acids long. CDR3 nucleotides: TGTGCCAGCAGCTTAGACGGATCTAATTCACCCCTCCACTTT. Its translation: CASSLDGSNSPLHF. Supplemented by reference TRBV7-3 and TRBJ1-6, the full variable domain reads GAGVSQTPSNKVTEKGKYVELRCDPISGHTALYWYRQSLGQGPEFLIYFQGTGAADDSGLPNDRFFAVRPEGSVSTLKIQRTERGDSAVYLCASSLDGSNSPLHFGNGTRLTVT.

The CDR3 region is CASSELGTSGSYEQYF. The CDR3, as DNA: TGTGCCAGCAGTGAATTGGGGACTAGCGGATCCTACGAGCAGTACTTC. This sequence joins TRBV25-1 and TRBJ2-7; 11 bases map to TRBD2. The J segment lost 1 base and the V segment lost 1 base, leaving 3 bases of the junction unmatched. CDR1 is MGHDK, CDR2 SYGVNS, per germline. The CDR3 consists of 16 residues.

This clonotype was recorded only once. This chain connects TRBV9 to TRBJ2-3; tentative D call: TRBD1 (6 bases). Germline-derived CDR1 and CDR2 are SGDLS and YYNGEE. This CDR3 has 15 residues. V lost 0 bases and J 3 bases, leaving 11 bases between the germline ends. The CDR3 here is CASSVVSGETDTQYF. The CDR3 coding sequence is TGTGCCAGCAGCGTAGTGTCAGGGGAGACAGATACGCAGTATTTT.

The CDR3: CSASHRGYYLGYTGELFF. CDR3 nucleotides: TGCAGTGCTAGCCACAGGGGATACTATCTTGGGTACACCGGGGAGCTGTTTTTT. The chain combines TRBV20-1 with TRBJ2-2; 7 bases fit TRBD1. The germline CDR1 and CDR2 sequences are DFQATT and SNEGSKA (reference sequence). CDR3 size: 18 residues. V gave up 3 bases and J gave up 3 bases; unmatched junction bases: 16.

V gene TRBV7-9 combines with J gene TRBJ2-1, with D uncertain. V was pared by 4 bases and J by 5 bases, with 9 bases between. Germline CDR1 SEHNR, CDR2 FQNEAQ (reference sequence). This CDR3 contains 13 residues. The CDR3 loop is CASSSPLHNEQFF. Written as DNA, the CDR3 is TGTGCCAGCAGCTCTCCGCTTCACAATGAGCAGTTCTTC.

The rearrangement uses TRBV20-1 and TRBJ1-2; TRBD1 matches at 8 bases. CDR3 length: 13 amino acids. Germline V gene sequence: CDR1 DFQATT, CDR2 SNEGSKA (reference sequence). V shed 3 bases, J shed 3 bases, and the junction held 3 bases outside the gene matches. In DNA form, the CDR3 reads TGCAGTGCTAGGGACAGGGACTACTATGGCTACACCTTC. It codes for CSARDRDYYGYTF.

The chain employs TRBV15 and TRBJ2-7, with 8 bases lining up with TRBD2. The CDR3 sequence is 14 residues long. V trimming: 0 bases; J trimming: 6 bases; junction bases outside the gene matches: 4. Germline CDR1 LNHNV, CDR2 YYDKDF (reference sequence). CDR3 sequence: CATSRDGTRGEQYF. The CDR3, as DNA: TGTGCCACCAGCAGAGATGGGACTAGGGGCGAGCAGTACTTC.

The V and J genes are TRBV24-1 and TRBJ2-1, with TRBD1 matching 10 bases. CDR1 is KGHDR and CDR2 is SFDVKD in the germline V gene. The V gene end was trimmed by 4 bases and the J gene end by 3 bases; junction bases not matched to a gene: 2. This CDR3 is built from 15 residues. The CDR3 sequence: CATSEGTGVYNEQFF. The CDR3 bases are TGTGCCACCAGTGAGGGGACAGGGGTCTACAATGAGCAGTTCTTC.

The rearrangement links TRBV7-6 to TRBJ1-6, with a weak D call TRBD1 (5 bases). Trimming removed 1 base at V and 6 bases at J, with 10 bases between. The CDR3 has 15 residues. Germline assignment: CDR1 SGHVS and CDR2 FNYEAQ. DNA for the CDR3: TGTGCCAGCAGCTTAGGGGGGGGAGGTAATTCACCCCTCCACTTT. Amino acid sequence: CASSLGGGGNSPLHF.

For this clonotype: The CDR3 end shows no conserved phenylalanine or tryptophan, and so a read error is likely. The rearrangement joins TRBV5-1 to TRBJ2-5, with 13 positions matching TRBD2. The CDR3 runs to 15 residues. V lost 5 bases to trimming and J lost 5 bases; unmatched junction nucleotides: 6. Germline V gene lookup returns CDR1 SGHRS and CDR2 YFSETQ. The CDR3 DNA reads TGCGCCAGCAGAGGACAGGGACTAGCGGGGGAGACCCAGTACCTC. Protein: CASRGQGLAGETQYL.

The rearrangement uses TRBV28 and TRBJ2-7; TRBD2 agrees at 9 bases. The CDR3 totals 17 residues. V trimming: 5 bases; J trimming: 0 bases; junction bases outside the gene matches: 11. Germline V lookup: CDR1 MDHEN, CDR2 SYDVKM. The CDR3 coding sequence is TGTGCCAGCAGTCCCATCGGGACTAGCCTCGGCTCCTACGAGCAGTACTTC. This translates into CASSPIGTSLGSYEQYF.

The CDR3 loop is CASSATITSGPDTQYF. Written as DNA, the CDR3 is TGTGCCAGCAGTGCCACGATCACTAGCGGCCCAGATACGCAGTATTTT. J is TRBJ2-3 and V is TRBV6-4; 8 nucleotides align to TRBD2. Germline lookup yields CDR1 MRHNA and CDR2 SNTAGT. This CDR3 region has 16 residues. V dropped 4 bases and J dropped 4; count of bases not matched to a gene: 10.

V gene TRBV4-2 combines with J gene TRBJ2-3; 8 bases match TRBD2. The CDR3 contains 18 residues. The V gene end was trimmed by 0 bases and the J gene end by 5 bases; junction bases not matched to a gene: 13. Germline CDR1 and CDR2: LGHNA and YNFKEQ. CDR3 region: CASSQEYFAGGWGDTQYF. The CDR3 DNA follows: TGTGCCAGCAGCCAAGAATATTTTGCGGGGGGCTGGGGAGATACGCAGTATTTT.

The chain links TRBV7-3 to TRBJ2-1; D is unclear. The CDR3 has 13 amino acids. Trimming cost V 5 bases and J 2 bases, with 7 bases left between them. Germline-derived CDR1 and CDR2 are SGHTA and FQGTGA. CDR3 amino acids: CASSPRTYNEQFF. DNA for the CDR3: TGTGCCAGCAGCCCCCGTACCTACAATGAGCAGTTCTTC.

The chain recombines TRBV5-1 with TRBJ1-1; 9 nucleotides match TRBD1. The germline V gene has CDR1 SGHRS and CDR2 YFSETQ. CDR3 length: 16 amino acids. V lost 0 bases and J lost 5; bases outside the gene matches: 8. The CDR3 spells CASSLGQGGRKTEAFF. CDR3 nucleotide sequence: TGCGCCAGCAGCTTGGGACAGGGGGGCAGGAAAACTGAAGCTTTCTTT.

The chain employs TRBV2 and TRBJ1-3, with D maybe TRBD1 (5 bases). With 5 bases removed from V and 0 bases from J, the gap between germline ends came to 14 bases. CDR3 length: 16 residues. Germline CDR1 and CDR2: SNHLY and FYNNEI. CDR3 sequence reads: CASSTGGEGSGNTIYF. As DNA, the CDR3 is TGTGCCAGCAGTACAGGTGGGGAGGGCTCTGGAAACACCATATATTTT. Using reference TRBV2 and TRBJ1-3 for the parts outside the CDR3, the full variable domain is EPEVTQTPSHQVTQMGQEVILRCVPISNHLYFYWYRQILGQKVEFLVSFYNNEISEKSEIFDDQFSVERPDGSNFTLKIRSTKLEDSAMYFCASSTGGEGSGNTIYFGEGSWLTVV.

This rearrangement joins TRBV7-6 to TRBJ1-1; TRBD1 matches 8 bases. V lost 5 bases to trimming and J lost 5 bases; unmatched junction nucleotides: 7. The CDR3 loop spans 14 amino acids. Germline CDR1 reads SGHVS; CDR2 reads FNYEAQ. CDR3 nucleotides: TGTGCCAGCAGCGCGGAAACAGGGGGTACTGAAGCTTTCTTT. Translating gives CASSAETGGTEAFF.

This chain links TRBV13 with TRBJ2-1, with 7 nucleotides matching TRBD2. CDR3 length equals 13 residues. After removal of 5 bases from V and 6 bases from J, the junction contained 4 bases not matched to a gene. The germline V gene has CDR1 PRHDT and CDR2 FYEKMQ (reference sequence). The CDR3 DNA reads TGTGCCAGCAGCCCCCTAGCGGCCAATGAGCAGTTCTTC. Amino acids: CASSPLAANEQFF.

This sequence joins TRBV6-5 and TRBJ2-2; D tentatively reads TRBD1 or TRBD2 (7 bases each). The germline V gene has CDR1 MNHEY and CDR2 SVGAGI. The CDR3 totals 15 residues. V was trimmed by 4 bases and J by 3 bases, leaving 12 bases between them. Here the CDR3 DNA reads TGTGCCAGCAGTTGGGGAGGGGGCGACACCGGGGAGCTGTTTTTT. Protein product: CASSWGGGDTGELFF.

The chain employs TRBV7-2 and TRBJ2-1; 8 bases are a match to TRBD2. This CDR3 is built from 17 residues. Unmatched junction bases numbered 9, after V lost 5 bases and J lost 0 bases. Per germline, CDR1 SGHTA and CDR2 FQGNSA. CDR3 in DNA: TGTGCCAGCAGCACCTCCTTAGCGGGGAGCTCCTACAATGAGCAGTTCTTC. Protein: CASSTSLAGSSYNEQFF.

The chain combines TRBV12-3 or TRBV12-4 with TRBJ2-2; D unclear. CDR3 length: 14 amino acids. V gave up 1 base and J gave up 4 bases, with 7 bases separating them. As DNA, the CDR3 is TGTGCCAGCAGTTTAGGGCAGGCCACCGGGGAGCTGTTTTTT. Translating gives CASSLGQATGELFF.

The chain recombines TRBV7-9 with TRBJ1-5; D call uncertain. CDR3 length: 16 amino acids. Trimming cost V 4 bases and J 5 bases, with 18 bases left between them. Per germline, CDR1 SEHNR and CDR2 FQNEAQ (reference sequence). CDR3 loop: CASSSSRETYDQPQHF. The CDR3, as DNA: TGTGCCAGCAGCTCTAGTCGCGAGACATACGATCAGCCCCAGCATTTT.

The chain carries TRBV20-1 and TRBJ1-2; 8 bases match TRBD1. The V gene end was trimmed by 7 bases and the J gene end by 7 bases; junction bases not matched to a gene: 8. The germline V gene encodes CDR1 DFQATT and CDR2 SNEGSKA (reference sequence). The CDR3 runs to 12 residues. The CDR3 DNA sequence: TGCAGTGGGACAGGGACGGTTATTGGCTACACCTTC. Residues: CSGTGTVIGYTF.

The CDR3 loop reads CSARDRRITGELFF. Here the CDR3 DNA reads TGCAGTGCTAGAGATCGCAGAATTACCGGGGAGCTGTTTTTT. The rearrangement uses TRBV20-1 and TRBJ2-2; unclear D gene. Germline V lookup: CDR1 DFQATT, CDR2 SNEGSKA (reference sequence). The length of the CDR3 is 14 residues. The germline V and J ends were trimmed by 0 bases and 5 bases, with 10 bases remaining between them.